This T cell receptor (beta chain) was documented in a study of response to subunit inactivated influenza vaccine. On this clonotype: Its antigen is currently unknown.

Each CDR3 protein gets one entry after TCRdb re-called the RT-PCR reads with MiXCR. The sample contains more than 450,000 distinct CDR3 sequences, over 9.5% of which appear only once. General observations from the study: Authors suggested that a seasonal influenza vaccination recruits few new T cells each time.

The source was PBMCs from blood, collected on the day of vaccination. This sequence was found in a man between 50 and 59 years old who received an inactivated influenza vaccine.

The CDR3 bases are TGTGCCAGCAGTGACTCGAACAATAATGAAAAACTGTTTTTT. Protein sequence: CASSDSNNNEKLFF. The chain is built from TRBV6-4 and TRBJ1-4, with D uncertain. Trimming pared 0 bases from V and 4 bases from J, leaving 6 bases between. Germline CDR1 is MRHNA and CDR2 is SNTAGT. The CDR3 loop spans 14 amino acids.